This T cell receptor (beta chain) was obtained from a study of blood T cells in healthy people across ages. Germline CDR1 and CDR2: SGDLS and YYNGEE. This CDR3 is 16 amino acids long. After removal of 7 bases from V and 5 bases from J, the junction contained 12 bases not matched to a gene. Sample-barcoded 5' priming and a J-beta primer mix drove a second PCR of about 6 to 12 cycles. TCRdb itself ran the 5' RACE reads through MiXCR, one entry per CDR3 protein. Here the sample spans about 770,000 distinct CDR3 sequences, approximately 48% being singletons. This clonotype turned up a few times. The genes are TRBV9 and TRBJ1-2; the match to TRBD1 covers 12 bases. Sample: blood. This TCR came from a man aged 60-69 years in good health. The CDR3 loop reads CASSPIRDRGRYGYTF. CDR3 nucleotide sequence: TGTGCCAGCTCCCCCATCCGGGACAGGGGGCGGTATGGCTACACCTTC.